One T cell receptor beta chain is described in this entry. The PCR contained 60 Vbeta and 13 Jbeta primers. TCRdb's table, derived via immunoSEQ multiplex PCR, lists solely in-frame clones and lacks some. There are about 160,000 clones in the sample; about 78% occur only once, and more than 1.2% lies in the top ten. This specimen belongs to a study of cytomegalovirus exposure and HLA in healthy donors. Germline assignment: CDR1 SGHKS and CDR2 YYEKEE (reference sequence). V gave up 0 bases and J gave up 0 bases, with 16 bases separating them. The CDR3 totals 19 residues. Every donor was a healthy person donating bone marrow.

Source material: PBMCs. This sequence originates from a male donor in good health and CMV-seronegative. This chain joins TRBV5-5 and TRBJ1-6; no reliable D call. CDR3 nucleotide sequence: TGTGCCAGCAGCTTGGCCCACGAGGCCCGGAGCTCCTATAATTCACCCCTCCACTTT. The encoded protein is CASSLAHEARSSYNSPLHF.